Included here is one TCR beta chain sequence, with context. What it recognizes is unknown. This sample stems from a study of response to subunit inactivated influenza vaccine. Study-level results: The authors offered the suggestion that each seasonal influenza vaccination recruits few new T cells.

Germline CDR1 and CDR2: SGHRS and YFSETQ. The V segment lost 4 bases and the J segment 7 bases; nucleotides outside the gene matches: 6. This CDR3 comprises 14 residues. From the RT-PCR reads, TCRdb called clonotypes with MiXCR, one entry per CDR3 protein. This table holds roughly 180,000 distinct CDR3 sequences, around 8.8% found once. The genes are TRBV5-1 and TRBJ2-7, with 12 bases identical to TRBD2. The clonotype comes from a man aged 45-65 years who received an inactivated influenza vaccine. The sample was non-naive T cells sorted from PBMCs, taken on the day of vaccination. CDR3 sequence reads: CASSASGRAREQYF. DNA of the CDR3: TGCGCCAGCAGCGCTAGCGGGAGGGCGAGGGAGCAGTACTTC.